This is a list of T cell receptor beta chains from one sample in a study of identical twins. TCRdb re-derived calls from the 5' RACE reads in MiXCR, one entry per CDR3 protein. The sample records around 340,000 distinct CDR3 sequences, roughly 10% being singletons. The sequencing input was naive T cells sorted from blood. These receptors were taken from a woman aged 45-65 years in good health. CDR3s include the opening cysteine and the closing phenylalanine or tryptophan.

J: TRBJ2-1
V: TRBV24-1
CDR3: CATSVVSGHEQFF

J: TRBJ1-4
V: TRBV10-3
CDR3: CAISDPDRDGEKLFF

J: TRBJ2-1
V: TRBV5-4
CDR3: CASSQRVAGVREQFF

J: TRBJ1-5
V: TRBV7-9
CDR3: CASSSQGEYQPQHF

J: TRBJ2-1
V: TRBV25-1
CDR3: CASRGAGQGSNEQFF

J: TRBJ1-5
V: TRBV14
CDR3: CASSRRGDQPQHF

J: TRBJ2-1
V: TRBV20-1
CDR3: CSAGRLTNAGNEQFF

J: TRBJ1-2
V: TRBV10-3
CDR3: CATLFRGYTF

J: TRBJ2-5
V: TRBV27
CDR3: CASSLSPGGSETQYF

J: TRBJ2-1
V: TRBV24-1
CDR3: CATSDPRQGGSEQFF

J: TRBJ2-1
V: TRBV10-3
CDR3: CAIASGPSGRAGEQFF

J: TRBJ1-1
V: TRBV29-1
CDR3: CSAESNMNTEAFF

J: TRBJ2-7
V: TRBV29-1
CDR3: CSVGELAGVEQYF